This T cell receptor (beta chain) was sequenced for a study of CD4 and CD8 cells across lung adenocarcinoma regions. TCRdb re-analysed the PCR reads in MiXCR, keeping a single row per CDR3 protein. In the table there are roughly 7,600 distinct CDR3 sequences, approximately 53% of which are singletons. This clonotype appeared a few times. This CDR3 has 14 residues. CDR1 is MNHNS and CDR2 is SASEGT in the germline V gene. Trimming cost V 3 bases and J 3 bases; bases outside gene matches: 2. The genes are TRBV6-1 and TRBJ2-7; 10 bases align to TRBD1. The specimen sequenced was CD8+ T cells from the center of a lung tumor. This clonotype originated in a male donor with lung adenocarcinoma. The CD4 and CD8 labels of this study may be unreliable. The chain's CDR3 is CASSEGQGLYEQYF. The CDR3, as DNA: TGTGCCAGCAGTGAGGGACAGGGGCTCTACGAGCAGTACTTC.